This T cell receptor (beta chain) derives from a study of blood T cell repertoires in COVID-19. The wider study: Donors in the United States, Italy and Spain gave samples during acute or convalescent COVID-19.

On this clone: Additional DNA sequences in this sample encode the identical CDR3.

Original handling: Nucleated cell counts were estimated from reference gene primer amplification. Assay used: immunoSEQ multiplex PCR; TCRdb lists only in-frame clones, some missing. V and J calls and clone size come straight from that table; D and trimming were deduced from the DNA. The sample yields roughly 160,000 clones, around 86% seen once. The source is a man aged 60-69 years with acute or convalescent COVID-19. Sequencing was done on a sample of peripheral blood.

CDR3 loop: CASSLAGETQYF. The CDR3 coding sequence is TGCGCCAGCAGCTTGGCCGGGGAGACCCAGTACTTC. This chain connects TRBV5-1 to TRBJ2-5; no definite D call. CDR1 and CDR2 (germline): SGHRS, YFSETQ. Trimming removed 0 bases from V and 5 bases from J, with 5 bases in between. This CDR3 is built from 12 residues. Supplemented by reference TRBV5-1 and TRBJ2-5, the full variable domain reads KAGVTQTPRYLIKTRGQQVTLSCSPISGHRSVSWYQQTPGQGLQFLFEYFSETQRNKGNFPGRFSGRQFSNSRSEMNVSTLELGDSALYLCASSLAGETQYFGPGTRLLVL.